This TCR beta chain derives from a study of cytomegalovirus exposure and HLA in healthy donors. 13 Jbeta primers and 60 Vbeta primers were used for the PCR. Some clones are missing from TCRdb's copy, which holds only in-frame ones; the method was immunoSEQ multiplex PCR. The repertoire holds more than 45,000 clones, about 84% seen once, with more than 1.5% in the top ten. The TCR comes from a young man in good health and CMV-seronegative. Sequencing was carried out using PBMCs.

The CDR3 DNA reads as TGTGCCAGCAGTCCTTCGCGGGGGTATGGCTACACCTTC. Amino acid sequence: CASSPSRGYGYTF. This chain connects TRBV6-5 to TRBJ1-2, with D maybe TRBD1 (5 bases). The germline V gene encodes CDR1 MNHEY and CDR2 SVGAGI. CDR3 length: 13 amino acids. Trimming left V 5 bases short and J 5 bases short, with 12 bases between.